This is a list of T cell receptor beta chains from one sample in a study of technical replicates of blood from several donors. The assay was immunoSEQ multiplex PCR, and TCRdb's table has in-frame clones only and misses some. The table shows about 73,000 clones, with approximately 93% occurring only once. What was sequenced was T cells isolated from PBMCs. The receptor set was obtained from a human donor in good health. The CDR3 runs from the conserved cysteine through the conserved F or W. Each record gives: D gene, clone size, V gene, J gene, CDR3 protein, CDR3 DNA. D genes are given only for firm matches. For some rows the clone size is stated as once, few or many, or as a class when expanded; others skip it.

>-|once|TRBV6-5|TRBJ2-5
CASSSLGADQETQYF
TGTGCCAGCAGTTCTCTGGGAGCGGACCAAGAGACCCAGTACTTC
>-|-|TRBV30|TRBJ1-5
CAWSVPGTNQPQHF
TGTGCCTGGAGTGTACCGGGAACCAATCAGCCCCAGCATTTT
>-|-|TRBV6-5|TRBJ1-6
CASNRQSSYNSPLHF
TGTGCCAGCAACCGACAGTCCTCCTATAATTCACCCCTCCACTTT
>-|medium-sized|TRBV2|TRBJ1-1
CASSALLVSEAFF
TGTGCCAGCAGTGCTCTCCTAGTCAGTGAAGCTTTCTTT
>-|once|TRBV5-4|TRBJ1-1
CASSLQGNPPTAFF
TGTGCCAGCAGCTTGCAGGGGAATCCCCCTACAGCTTTCTTT
>-|-|TRBV4-1|TRBJ2-1
CASSQDQNEQFF
TGCGCCAGCAGCCAAGATCAGAATGAGCAGTTCTTC
>-|-|TRBV5-1|TRBJ1-3
CASSLWGGSGNTIYF
TGCGCCAGCAGCCTTTGGGGGGGCTCTGGAAACACCATATATTTT
>-|once|TRBV7-2|TRBJ2-7
CASSPGGKKSYEQYF
TGTGCCAGCAGCCCGGGGGGCAAGAAGTCCTACGAGCAGTACTTC
>-|-|TRBV7-9|TRBJ1-4
CASSLDATNEKLFF
TGTGCCAGCAGCCTAGACGCGACTAATGAAAAACTGTTTTTT
>-|once|TRBV27|TRBJ2-1
CATLDLGNEQFF
TGTGCCACCCTAGATTTGGGCAATGAGCAGTTCTTC
>TRBD2|-|TRBV7-9|TRBJ2-5
CASSLGLAGGETQYF
TGTGCCAGCAGCTTAGGGCTAGCGGGGGGAGAGACCCAGTACTTC
>TRBD2|once|TRBV7-6|TRBJ2-7
CASSSPGLAHEQYF
TGTGCCAGCAGCTCTCCGGGACTAGCTCATGAGCAGTACTTC
>-|-|TRBV28|TRBJ2-2
CASSFGPGVFTGELFF
TGTGCCAGCAGTTTTGGCCCGGGGGTCTTCACCGGGGAGCTGTTTTTT
>TRBD2|-|TRBV12-5|TRBJ2-7
CASGPGGAYEQYF
TGTGCTAGTGGCCCGGGAGGGGCCTACGAGCAGTACTTC
>TRBD1|-|TRBV4-1|TRBJ2-7
CASSQDTQGVYEQYF
TGCGCCAGCAGCCAAGATACCCAGGGGGTCTACGAGCAGTACTTC
>-|-|TRBV15|TRBJ2-3
CATSRDRIAEYF
TGTGCCACCAGCAGAGATCGAATAGCGGAGTATTTT
>-|once|TRBV28|TRBJ1-1
CASSLYTNTEAFF
TGTGCCAGCAGTTTATATACAAACACTGAAGCTTTCTTT
>TRBD2|once|TRBV7-9|TRBJ2-5
CASSHLGREAETQYF
TGTGCCAGCAGCCACCTCGGGCGGGAGGCCGAGACCCAGTACTTC
>-|-|TRBV19|TRBJ2-7
CASSTVRGAYEQYF
TGTGCCAGTAGTACCGTCAGGGGGGCCTACGAGCAGTACTTC
>-|-|TRBV7-9|TRBJ1-3
CASSLLRGSTSGNTIYF
TGTGCCAGCAGCTTGCTCCGGGGAAGTACTTCTGGAAACACCATATATTTT
>-|once|TRBV28|TRBJ2-5
CASSLLGPRSGQTEETQYF
TGTGCCAGCAGTTTATTGGGTCCTCGCTCCGGACAGACAGAAGAGACCCAGTACTTC
>TRBD1|-|TRBV5-4|TRBJ1-5
CASSLTGGPQHF
TGTGCCAGCAGCTTAACAGGGGGTCCCCAGCATTTT
>-|few|TRBV28|TRBJ1-1
CASRIGQKGEFF
TGTGCCAGCAGAATCGGACAGAAAGGGGAGTTCTTT
>TRBD2|-|TRBV5-4|TRBJ2-1
CASNLRAREYNEQFF
TGTGCCAGCAACCTCCGAGCGCGGGAGTACAATGAGCAGTTCTTC
>TRBD1|-|TRBV19|TRBJ1-1
CASSIDPDRGETEAFF
TGTGCCAGTAGTATAGACCCGGACAGGGGGGAGACTGAAGCTTTCTTT
>TRBD2|once|TRBV13|TRBJ2-5
CASSQMTSGGRGETQYF
TGTGCCAGCAGCCAAATGACTAGCGGGGGGCGAGGGGAGACCCAGTACTTC
>TRBD1|-|TRBV27|TRBJ2-5
CASSWDRKETQYF
TGTGCCAGCAGTTGGGACAGAAAAGAGACCCAGTACTTC
>-|-|TRBV28|TRBJ2-7
CASRYRDLPTYEQYF
TGTGCCAGCAGATACAGGGACCTACCTACCTACGAGCAGTACTTC
>-|once|TRBV2|TRBJ1-5
CASSQGVSSNQPQHF
TGTGCCAGCAGCCAAGGAGTATCCAGCAATCAGCCCCAGCATTTT
>-|-|TRBV15|TRBJ1-2
CATSMLSARSYGYTF
TGTGCCACCAGCATGCTGAGTGCAAGAAGCTATGGCTACACCTTC
>-|-|TRBV7-9|TRBJ2-1
CASSGSRDEQFF
TGTGCCAGCAGCGGGAGTCGGGATGAGCAGTTCTTC
>TRBD2|once|TRBV5-6|TRBJ2-3
CASSLLGTATSGSGDTQYF
TGTGCCAGCAGCCTCCTCGGGACAGCTACTAGCGGGAGCGGGGATACGCAGTATTTT
>-|-|TRBV9|TRBJ1-2
CASSVEGYGYTF
TGTGCCAGCAGCGTAGAGGGGTATGGCTACACCTTC
>TRBD1|-|TRBV19|TRBJ1-2
CASSISPLYQGDGYTF
TGTGCCAGTAGTATTAGTCCCCTCTATCAGGGGGACGGCTACACCTTC
>-|-|TRBV27|TRBJ2-7
CASSLSHIFSYEQYF
TGTGCCAGCAGTTTATCACACATCTTCTCCTACGAGCAGTACTTC
>-|-|TRBV19|TRBJ1-2
CASSIDRTEGNYGYTF
TGTGCCAGTAGTATAGATCGAACAGAGGGTAACTATGGCTACACCTTC
>-|-|TRBV11-3|TRBJ2-7
CASSLEGSSSYEQYF
TGTGCCAGCAGCTTAGAGGGCAGCTCCTCCTACGAGCAGTACTTC
>-|-|TRBV4-1|TRBJ2-7
CASSNSGTSYEQYF
TGCGCCAGCAGCAATTCCGGGACATCCTACGAGCAGTACTTC
>TRBD1|-|TRBV11-3|TRBJ1-2
CASTTGGAGYTF
TGTGCCAGCACCACAGGGGGCGCGGGCTACACCTTC
>TRBD2|-|TRBV4-2|TRBJ2-7
CASSRGLAGALFLEQYF
TGTGCCAGCAGCCGCGGACTAGCGGGAGCCCTGTTCCTCGAGCAGTACTTC
>TRBD1|-|TRBV15|TRBJ2-1
CATSRKHYTGGLNSEQFF
TGTGCCACCAGCAGAAAACATTACACAGGGGGCCTTAATAGTGAGCAGTTCTTC
>-|-|TRBV6-5|TRBJ2-1
CASSYSSQGQGMWQFF
TGTGCCAGCAGTTACTCGAGTCAGGGGCAGGGAATGTGGCAGTTCTTC
>-|-|TRBV29-1|TRBJ1-1
CSVFGQGLTEAFF
TGCAGCGTTTTCGGTCAGGGGCTCACTGAAGCTTTCTTT
>-|-|TRBV6-5|TRBJ1-5
CASSLQGRNQPQHF
TGTGCCAGCAGCCTACAGGGACGCAATCAGCCCCAGCATTTT
>-|once|TRBV11-2|TRBJ2-5
CASSLRRSQETQYF
TGTGCCAGCAGCCTCCGCCGCAGTCAAGAGACCCAGTACTTC
>TRBD1|once|TRBV19|TRBJ2-5
CASSIGTGEETQYF
TGTGCCAGTAGTATCGGCACAGGGGAAGAGACCCAGTACTTC
>-|-|TRBV6-5|TRBJ2-1
CASREGLYNEQFF
TGTGCCAGCAGGGAGGGGCTCTACAATGAGCAGTTCTTC
>-|-|TRBV11-1|TRBJ2-5
CASSSKETQYF
TGTGCCAGCAGCTCAAAAGAGACCCAGTACTTC
>-|few|TRBV30|TRBJ1-1
CAWSGNRETEAFF
TGTGCCTGGAGTGGGAACAGGGAGACTGAAGCTTTCTTT
>TRBD2|-|TRBV19|TRBJ2-3
CASSGNPDTQYF
TGTGCCAGCAGCGGGAACCCAGATACGCAGTATTTT
>TRBD2|-|TRBV6-1|TRBJ2-2
CASTRKREGPGELFF
TGTGCCAGCACAAGGAAGCGGGAGGGCCCCGGGGAGCTGTTTTTT
>TRBD1|-|TRBV7-9|TRBJ2-7
CASSGGQGSISYEQYF
TGTGCCAGCAGCGGCGGACAGGGGTCGATTTCCTACGAGCAGTACTTC
>-|-|TRBV11-2|TRBJ2-5
CASSLGGLNPKETQYF
TGTGCCAGCAGCTTAGGGGGACTCAATCCAAAAGAGACCCAGTACTTC